The clone carrying this T cell receptor (beta chain) was observed at least ten times. Its antigen is unknown. The sample is drawn from a study of metastatic and nonmetastatic thyroid tumors. In the study overall: Repertoires from malignant and benign thyroid patients were compared across blood and tumor or nodule tissue.

The ends were cut back, 3 bases at V and 10 bases at J, with 13 bases in the middle. This CDR3 is 13 amino acids long. In germline, CDR1 is DFQATT, CDR2 SNEGSKA (reference sequence). Study-level findings and limits: Malignant tumors reportedly showed significantly higher TCR beta diversity than benign nodules in both blood and tumor.

Through MiXCR, TCRdb re-clonotyped the PCR reads. The table shows approximately 34,000 clones, with 15% to 20% occurring only once. None of the patients had undergone any treatment ahead of thyroid surgery. The sample comprised blood. The chain is built from TRBV20-1 and TRBJ1-6; D remains unclear. This TCR came from a female donor with papillary thyroid cancer or a benign thyroid nodule (not recorded which). Some clones in this sample may be carry-over from other donors' samples. CDR3 DNA sequence: TGCAGTGCTAGCTTGCCGGGATCCTCACCCCTCCACTTT. Translation gives CSASLPGSSPLHF.